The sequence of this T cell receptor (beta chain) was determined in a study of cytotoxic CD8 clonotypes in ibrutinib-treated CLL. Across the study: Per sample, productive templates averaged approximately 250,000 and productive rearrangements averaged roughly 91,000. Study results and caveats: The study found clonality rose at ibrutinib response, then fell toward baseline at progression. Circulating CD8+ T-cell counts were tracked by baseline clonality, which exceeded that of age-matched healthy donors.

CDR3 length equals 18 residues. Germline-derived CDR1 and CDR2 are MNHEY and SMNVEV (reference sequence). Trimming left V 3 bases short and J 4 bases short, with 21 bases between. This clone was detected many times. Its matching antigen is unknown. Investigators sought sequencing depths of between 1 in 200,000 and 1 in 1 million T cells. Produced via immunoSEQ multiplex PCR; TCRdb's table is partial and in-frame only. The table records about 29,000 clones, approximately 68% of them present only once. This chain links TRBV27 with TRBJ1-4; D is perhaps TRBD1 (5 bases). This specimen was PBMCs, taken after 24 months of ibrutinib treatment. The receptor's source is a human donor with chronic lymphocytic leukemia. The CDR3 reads CASSLRPGDLAGNEKLFF. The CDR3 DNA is TGTGCCAGCAGTTTGAGACCGGGGGATCTGGCGGGTAATGAAAAACTGTTTTTT.